Sequencing of this TCR beta chain was carried out in a study of cytomegalovirus exposure and HLA in healthy donors. On this clone itself: Its matching antigen is unknown.

Regarding the study as a whole: Most subjects' HLA-A and HLA-B alleles were reportedly predicted from TCR beta sequences. A list of 150 to 200 TCR beta chains associated with cytomegalovirus was given. Later analysis found that TCR beta chains associated with HLA were more clonally expanded than other, equally common chains. A reported reduction in N-insertions relative to the approximately 690-donor mean was seen in an Asian-associated ancestry cluster in a later analysis.

V was trimmed by 2 bases and J by 6 bases, leaving 20 bases between them. Germline CDR1 reads SEHNR; CDR2 reads FQNEAQ (reference sequence). This CDR3 contains 17 residues. The primer mix had 60 Vbeta and 13 Jbeta primers. Some clones are missing from TCRdb's copy, which holds only in-frame ones; the method was immunoSEQ multiplex PCR. The table lists some 190,000 clones, around 77% of them singletons. The chain couples TRBV7-9 to TRBJ1-3; D gene uncertain. The sequencing sample was made of PBMCs. The TCR was taken from a woman in her thirties in good health and CMV-seronegative. The CDR3 nucleotides are TGTGCCAGCAGCTTAACCCCACGCGGGAGGGCGACAAACACCATATATTTT. Amino acids: CASSLTPRGRATNTIYF. Looking up the rest from reference TRBV7-9 and TRBJ1-3 gives the full variable domain: DTGVSQNPRHKITKRGQNVTFRCDPISEHNRLYWYRQTLGQGPEFLTYFQNEAQLEKSRLLSDRFSAERPKGSFSTLEIQRTEQGDSAMYLCASSLTPRGRATNTIYFGEGSWLTVV.